The clone carrying this TCR delta chain is medium-sized in the sample. The germline V gene has CDR1 GEAIGNYY and CDR2 EKD. The CDR3 loop spans 14 amino acids. The V gene end was trimmed by 4 bases and the J gene end by 2 bases; junction bases not matched to a gene: 6. The data originate from a study of gamma-delta T cells after stem cell transplantation. TCRdb re-called the RT-PCR reads with CATT. The table lists about 2,200 delta-chain clones, about 3% of them singletons. The sequence derives from a human donor. It is not recorded whose cells these are; they may come from a transplant donor. The sample consisted of gamma-delta T cells. V gene TRDV2 combines with J gene TRDJ1, with 7 bases identical to TRDD3. CDR3: CACDPVLGTDKLIF. CDR3 coding DNA: TGTGCCTGTGATCCCGTACTGGGGACCGATAAACTCATCTTT.